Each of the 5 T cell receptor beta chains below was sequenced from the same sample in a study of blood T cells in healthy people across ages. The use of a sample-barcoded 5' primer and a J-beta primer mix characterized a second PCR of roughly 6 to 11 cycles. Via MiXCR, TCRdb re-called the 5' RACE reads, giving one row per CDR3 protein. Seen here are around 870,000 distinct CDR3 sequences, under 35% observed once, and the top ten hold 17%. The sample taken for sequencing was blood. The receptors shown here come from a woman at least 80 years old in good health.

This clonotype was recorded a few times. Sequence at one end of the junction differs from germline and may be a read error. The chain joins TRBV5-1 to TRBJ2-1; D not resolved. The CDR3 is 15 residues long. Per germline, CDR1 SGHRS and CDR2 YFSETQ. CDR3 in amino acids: CASTLEGRTYNEQFF. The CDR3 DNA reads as TGCGCCAGCACCTTGGAAGGGCGAACTTACAATGAGCAGTTCTTC.

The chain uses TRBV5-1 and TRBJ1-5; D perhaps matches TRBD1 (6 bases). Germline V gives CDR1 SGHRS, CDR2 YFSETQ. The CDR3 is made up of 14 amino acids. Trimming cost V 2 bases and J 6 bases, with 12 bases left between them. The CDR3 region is CASSLGGLSQPQHF. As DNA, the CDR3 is TGCGCCAGCAGCTTAGGGGGGCTGAGTCAGCCCCAGCATTTT.

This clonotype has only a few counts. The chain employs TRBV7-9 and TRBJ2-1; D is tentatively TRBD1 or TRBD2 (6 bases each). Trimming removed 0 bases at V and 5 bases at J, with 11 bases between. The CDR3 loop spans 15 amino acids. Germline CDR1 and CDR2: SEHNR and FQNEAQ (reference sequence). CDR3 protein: CASSLAPGANNEQFF. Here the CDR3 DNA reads TGTGCCAGCAGCTTAGCCCCGGGGGCAAACAATGAGCAGTTCTTC.

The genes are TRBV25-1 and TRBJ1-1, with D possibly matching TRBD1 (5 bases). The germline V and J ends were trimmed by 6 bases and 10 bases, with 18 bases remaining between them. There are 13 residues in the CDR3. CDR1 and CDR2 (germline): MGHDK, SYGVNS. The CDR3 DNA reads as TGTGCCAGCAGAGTCACAGGACGCTTGGGAGCTTTCTTT. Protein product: CASRVTGRLGAFF.

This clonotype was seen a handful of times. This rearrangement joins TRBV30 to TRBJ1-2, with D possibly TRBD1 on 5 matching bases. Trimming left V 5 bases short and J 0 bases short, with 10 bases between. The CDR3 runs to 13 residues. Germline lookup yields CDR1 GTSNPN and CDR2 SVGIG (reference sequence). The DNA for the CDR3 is TGTGCCTGGCTCGACAGAACTAACTATGGCTACACCTTC. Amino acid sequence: CAWLDRTNYGYTF.